The 21 T cell receptor beta chains listed next were all sequenced from one sample in a study of T cells expressing NK-cell markers. TCRdb reprocessed the 5' RACE reads and keeps a single row for each CDR3 protein, giving no DNA. The sample totals 550,000 or so distinct CDR3 sequences. The sequencing sample was made of blood T cells: a sorted CD56 or NKG2C T cell subset, CD4+ or CD8+ T cells, or bulk PBMC T cells (not recorded which). The source of these receptors is a man younger than 35 in good health.

The V and J genes are TRBV5-1 and TRBJ1-1; TCRdb's D call of TRBD1 is untestable without DNA. Germline assignment: CDR1 SGHRS and CDR2 YFSETQ. This CDR3 region has 13 residues. Here the CDR3 reads CASSLEVVGVAFF. Supplemented by reference TRBV5-1 and TRBJ1-1, the full variable domain reads KAGVTQTPRYLIKTRGQQVTLSCSPISGHRSVSWYQQTPGQGLQFLFEYFSETQRNKGNFPGRFSGRQFSNSRSEMNVSTLELGDSALYLCASSLEVVGVAFFGQGTRLTVV.

The chain combines TRBV5-8 with TRBJ2-3; TCRdb gives TRBD1 as the D gene, but with no DNA this cannot be confirmed. The V gene's germline CDR1 is SGHTS and CDR2 YDEGEE. This CDR3 has 15 amino acids. The CDR3 loop is CASSVGTGGTDTQYF.

The rearrangement links TRBV7-9 to TRBJ1-4; no DNA is available, so the TRBD1 call from TCRdb remains unchecked. Germline lookup yields CDR1 SEHNR and CDR2 FQNEAQ (reference sequence). The CDR3 extends over 16 amino acids. The CDR3 loop reads CASSPPRTATNEKLFF.

The chain is built from TRBV6-5 and TRBJ2-6. The germline V gene encodes CDR1 MNHEY and CDR2 SVGAGI. CDR3 size: 17 residues. CDR3 amino acids: CASSYGTAQFGANVLTF.

The CDR3 loop is CARHSYPGGSYEQYF. The rearrangement links TRBV18 to TRBJ2-7; TCRdb's assignment of TRBD1 cannot be checked, as there is no DNA. The CDR3 spans 15 residues. Germline assignment: CDR1 KGHSH and CDR2 LQKENI.

The chain links TRBV5-4 to TRBJ2-5. The germline gives CDR1 SGHNT, CDR2 YYREEE (reference sequence). The CDR3 extends over 12 amino acids. The CDR3 reads CASSRDEETQYF.

The gene calls are TRBV27 and TRBJ1-5; there is no DNA to check the TCRdb D call of TRBD1. Germline-derived CDR1 and CDR2 are MNHEY and SMNVEV (reference sequence). The CDR3 has 13 residues. The CDR3 is CASRRDGSQPQHF.

This chain uses TRBV5-1 with TRBJ2-7; there is no DNA to check the TCRdb D call of TRBD1. The germline CDR1 and CDR2 sequences are SGHRS and YFSETQ. The CDR3 contains 17 residues. The CDR3: CASSLGGRGGNPYEQYF.

The chain recombines TRBV5-4 with TRBJ1-2; checking the TCRdb D call of TRBD1 is not possible without DNA. The length of the CDR3 is 15 residues. CDR1 and CDR2 from the germline V gene are SGHNT and YYREEE (reference sequence). The CDR3 loop reads CASSITPGQSMGYTF.

CDR3 amino acids: CASSLSHGTGNTGELFF. V gene TRBV9 combines with J gene TRBJ2-2; the D call from TCRdb, TRBD1, cannot be confirmed without DNA. CDR3 length: 17 residues. The germline V gene has CDR1 SGDLS and CDR2 YYNGEE.

The V call is TRBV7-8, the J call TRBJ1-5; as DNA is missing, the TRBD1 call by TCRdb cannot be tested. Germline CDR1 reads SGHVS; CDR2 reads FQNEAQ. This CDR3 has 14 amino acids. CDR3 region: CASSYRDPNQPQHF.

The chain recombines TRBV15 with TRBJ2-2. CDR3 length: 16 residues. Looked up from germline, CDR1 is LNHNV and CDR2 is YYDKDF (reference sequence). This chain's CDR3 is CATSSGNPSNTGELFF.

The chain carries TRBV4-3 and TRBJ2-5; TCRdb gives TRBD2 as the D gene, but with no DNA this cannot be confirmed. The germline gives CDR1 LGHNA, CDR2 YSLEER. The CDR3 has 15 residues. The CDR3 reads CASSYTSKRQETQYF.

The chain carries TRBV27 and TRBJ2-1; TCRdb's assignment of TRBD2 cannot be checked, as there is no DNA. CDR1 is MNHEY, CDR2 SMNVEV, per germline (reference sequence). The CDR3 runs to 13 residues. The chain's CDR3 is CASREASYNEQFF.

The rearrangement links TRBV30 to TRBJ2-1; TCRdb gives TRBD2 as the D gene, but with no DNA this cannot be confirmed. The CDR3 is 14 residues long. CDR1 and CDR2 (germline): GTSNPN, SVGIG (reference sequence). CDR3 amino acids: CARRGLAGVNEQFF.

The CDR3 loop is CAIAKFGTSENEQFF. The chain combines TRBV10-3 with TRBJ2-1; TCRdb's D gene call, TRBD2, goes unchecked for lack of DNA. This CDR3 region has 15 residues. Germline V gene data show CDR1 as ENHRY and CDR2 as SYGVKD.

The gene calls are TRBV12-3 or TRBV12-4 and TRBJ2-2; TCRdb names TRBD2, which stays unverified in the absence of DNA. CDR3 length: 17 residues. CDR3 region: CASTSRELEGPIGELFF.

This chain joins TRBV12-3 or TRBV12-4 and TRBJ2-3; the TCRdb call, TRBD2, lacks DNA for checking. The CDR3 extends over 12 amino acids. The CDR3 is CASSSTSPREYF.

The chain has TRBV9 and TRBJ2-4; absent DNA, TCRdb's TRBD1 call cannot be checked. Germline loops: CDR1 SGDLS, CDR2 YYNGEE. The CDR3 totals 14 residues. CDR3 amino acids: CASSVGGDMNIQYF.

This chain links TRBV12-3 or TRBV12-4 with TRBJ2-5; TCRdb reports TRBD1, a call that lacks DNA to check it against. The CDR3 is 14 amino acids. The CDR3 protein is CASSLFRGKETQYF.

The chain recombines TRBV18 with TRBJ1-4. Germline-derived CDR1 and CDR2 are KGHSH and LQKENI. The CDR3 loop spans 12 amino acids. The CDR3 is CASSRRAEKLFF. Together with reference TRBV18 and TRBJ1-4, the CDR3 gives the full variable domain: NAGVMQNPRHLVRRRGQEARLRCSPMKGHSHVYWYRQLPEEGLKFMVYLQKENIIDESGMPKERFSAEFPKEGPSILRIQQVVRGDSAAYFCASSRRAEKLFFGSGTQLSVL.